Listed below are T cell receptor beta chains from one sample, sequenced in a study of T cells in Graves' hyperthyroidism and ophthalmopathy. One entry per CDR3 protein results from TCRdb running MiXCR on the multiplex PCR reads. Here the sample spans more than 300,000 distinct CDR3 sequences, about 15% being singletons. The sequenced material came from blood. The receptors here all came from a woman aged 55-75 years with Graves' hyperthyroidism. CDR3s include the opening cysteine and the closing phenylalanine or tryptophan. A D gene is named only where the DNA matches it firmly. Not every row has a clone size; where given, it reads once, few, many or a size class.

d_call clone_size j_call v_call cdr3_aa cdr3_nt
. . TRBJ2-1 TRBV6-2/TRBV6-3 CASSYDTPELGNEQFF TGTGCCAGCAGTTACGACACGCCCGAGTTGGGAAATGAGCAGTTCTTC
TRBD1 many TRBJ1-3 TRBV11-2 CASSSRTGAGTIYF TGTGCCAGCAGCTCACGGACAGGCGCAGGCACCATATATTTT
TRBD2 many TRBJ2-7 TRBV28 CASSLSASGRYEQYF TGTGCCAGCAGTTTATCCGCTAGCGGGAGATACGAGCAGTACTTC
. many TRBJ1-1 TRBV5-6 CASSLLALRTEAFF TGTGCCAGCAGCTTGCTGGCCCTTAGGACTGAAGCTTTCTTT
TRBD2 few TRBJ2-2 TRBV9 CASSVGLAGRQDTGELFF TGTGCCAGCAGCGTCGGACTAGCGGGACGTCAGGACACCGGGGAGCTGTTTTTT
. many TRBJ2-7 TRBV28 CASSFSAGYESYEQYF TGTGCCAGCAGTTTCTCGGCTGGATATGAGTCCTACGAGCAGTACTTC
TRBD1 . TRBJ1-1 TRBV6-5 CASSPVLTGESEAFF TGTGCCAGCAGTCCCGTTCTCACAGGGGAGTCTGAAGCTTTCTTT
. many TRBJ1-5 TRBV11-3 CASSLTGGNQPQHF TGTGCCAGCAGCTTAACGGGTGGCAATCAGCCCCAGCATTTT
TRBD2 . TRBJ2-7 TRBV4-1 CASSPAILAAHEQYF TGCGCCAGCAGCCCCGCGATACTAGCGGCCCACGAGCAGTACTTC
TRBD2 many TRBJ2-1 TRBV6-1 CASSDLSGGSYNEQFF TGTGCCAGCAGTGACCTCTCGGGAGGTTCGTACAATGAGCAGTTCTTC
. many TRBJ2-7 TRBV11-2 CASSFRQARSYEQYF TGTGCCAGCAGCTTTAGACAGGCCCGTTCCTACGAGCAGTACTTC
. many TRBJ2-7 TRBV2 CASSEGRLVYEQYF TGTGCCAGCAGTGAAGGGAGACTGGTTTACGAGCAGTACTTC
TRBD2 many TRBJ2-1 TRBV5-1 CASSRTLAGSYNEQFF TGCGCCAGCAGTCGAACCCTAGCGGGCTCTTACAATGAGCAGTTCTTC
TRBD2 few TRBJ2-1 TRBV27 CASSVGTSGLMGEQFF TGTGCCAGCAGTGTCGGGACTAGCGGACTCATGGGTGAGCAGTTCTTC
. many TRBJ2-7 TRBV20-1 CSAKQHGRDTYEQYF TGCAGTGCCAAGCAACACGGACGGGACACGTACGAGCAGTACTTC